A single sample gave rise to the 26 T cell receptor beta chains below, sequenced in a study of graft-versus-host responses after intestinal transplantation. Antigens for these TCRs are unknown. Only in-frame clones appear in the TCRdb table, and some are missing; sequencing was by immunoSEQ multiplex PCR. Among approximately 90,000 clones, approximately 90% were seen once, and the ten largest hold around 0.27%. The sample consisted of unstimulated CD4+ T cells sorted from spleen or lymph node cells, taken before transplant. Source of these receptors: a human donor who was the organ donor for an intestinal transplant.

The chain carries TRBV6-1 and TRBJ1-5, with 9 bases that match TRBD1. The junction had 6 bases not matched to a gene; V was cut back by 0 bases and J by 6 bases. The CDR3 consists of 16 residues. The germline V gene has CDR1 MNHNS and CDR2 SASEGT. DNA of the CDR3: TGTGCCAGCAGTGAAGCGTGGGACAGGGAAACTCAGCCCCAGCATTTT. It codes for CASSEAWDRETQPQHF.

The V call is TRBV4-3, the J call TRBJ1-1; 7 bases agree with TRBD1. V lost 0 bases and J lost 8; bases outside the gene matches: 6. The CDR3 is 14 residues long. The V gene's germline CDR1 is LGHNA and CDR2 YSLEER. CDR3 nucleotide sequence: TGCGCCAGCAGCCAAGATCGGAGGGACAGAGAAGCTTTCTTT. Encoded protein: CASSQDRRDREAFF.

This chain links TRBV5-6 with TRBJ2-3, with 11 bases aligning to TRBD2. CDR1 SGHDT and CDR2 YYEEEE come from the germline V gene. The CDR3 has 17 residues. Trimming at V came to 3 bases and at J to 7 bases, leaving 13 bases not matched to a gene. Here the CDR3 DNA reads TGTGCCAGCAGCTCCCCGTTGGTAGCGGGGGGGCCGAATACGCAGTATTTT. This sequence encodes CASSSPLVAGGPNTQYF.

The chain is built from TRBV5-6 and TRBJ1-1; D remains unclear. Trimming pared 6 bases from V and 4 bases from J, leaving 13 bases between. The germline gives CDR1 SGHDT, CDR2 YYEEEE. The CDR3 contains 13 residues. CDR3 in DNA: TGTGCCAGCACTCTCTGGGGAGGCACTGAAGCTTTCTTT. Its protein product is CASTLWGGTEAFF.

The chain combines TRBV6-1 with TRBJ2-1; D unclear. V was clipped by 5 bases and J by 6 bases, with 17 bases between them. The CDR3 runs 15 residues. In germline, CDR1 is MNHNS, CDR2 SASEGT. This CDR3 is CASSWARSAPNEQFF. CDR3 DNA sequence: TGTGCCAGCAGTTGGGCCAGAAGTGCCCCCAATGAGCAGTTCTTC.

The CDR3 region has the DNA TGTGCCAGCAGTGAACGGCAGGCGCCAAACACCATATATTTT. Protein product: CASSERQAPNTIYF. V and J are TRBV25-1 and TRBJ1-3, with unresolved D. Germline V gene lookup returns CDR1 MGHDK and CDR2 SYGVNS. V dropped 2 bases and J dropped 6 bases, with 11 bases sitting between them. CDR3 length: 14 amino acids.

This chain uses TRBV4-2 with TRBJ2-4; TRBD2 aligns across 8 bases. The CDR3 is 23 residues long. CDR1 is LGHNA and CDR2 is YNFKEQ in the germline V gene. Losses at the gene ends were 1 base for V and 0 bases for J; bases not matched to a gene: 23. CDR3: CASSQGWTGTRSTGEVAKNIQYF. The CDR3 nucleotides read TGTGCCAGCAGCCAAGGGTGGACCGGGACTAGGTCTACCGGAGAGGTAGCCAAAAACATTCAGTACTTC.

In its sample, this clone was seen once. CDR3 sequence: CASSPPGHYGYTF. In DNA, the CDR3 is TGTGCCAGCTCACCACCGGGGCACTATGGCTACACCTTC. The rearrangement uses TRBV18 and TRBJ1-2; D is possibly TRBD1 (5 bases). Deletions cut 0 bases from V and 3 bases from J, with 5 bases between. The CDR3 contains 13 residues. Germline CDR1 KGHSH, CDR2 LQKENI.

The V call is TRBV11-3, the J call TRBJ2-7; a possible D gene is TRBD2 (6 bases). Trimming took off 5 bases at V and 5 bases at J, with 16 bases between the two ends. The germline gives CDR1 SGHNT, CDR2 YENEEA. The CDR3 covers 14 residues. DNA of the CDR3: TGTGCCAGCAGCCCGGGAGTCGGGGCCAACGAGCAGTACTTC. Protein sequence: CASSPGVGANEQYF.

The chain carries TRBV7-4 and TRBJ1-2, with 7 bases that match TRBD1. In germline, CDR1 is SGHVT, CDR2 SQSDAQ. V shed 1 base, J shed 3 bases, and the junction held 17 bases outside the gene matches. This CDR3 is built from 19 residues. The CDR3 DNA is TGTGCCAGCAGCTTAGAATCACTCCCGGGGACAGATTACGACTATGGCTACACCTTC. As protein: CASSLESLPGTDYDYGYTF.

This clone has a single count. The J gene is TRBJ2-1, the V gene TRBV18, with 11 positions matching TRBD2. The CDR3 has 17 amino acids. Germline V gene sequence: CDR1 KGHSH, CDR2 LQKENI. Trimming at V came to 4 bases and at J to 8 bases, leaving 13 bases not matched to a gene. The CDR3 coding sequence is TGTGCCAGCTCACTCTATAGCGGGAGGGCCAAGGAGGATGAGCAGTTCTTC. As protein: CASSLYSGRAKEDEQFF.

The chain uses TRBV7-3 and TRBJ2-3; 10 positions match TRBD2. The V and J ends lost 7 bases and 1 base, in that order; junction bases with no gene match: 5. The CDR3 is 15 amino acids. Germline V gives CDR1 SGHTA, CDR2 FQGTGA. The CDR3 sequence is CASTSGTSGTDTQYF. DNA of the CDR3: TGTGCCAGCACTTCGGGGACTAGCGGCACAGATACGCAGTATTTT.

The V call is TRBV10-3, the J call TRBJ2-7; 13 bases agree with TRBD2. The CDR3 totals 13 residues. CDR1 is ENHRY, CDR2 SYGVKD, per germline. J lost 7 bases, V lost 8 bases, and 5 bases had no gene match. The CDR3 here is CAIGTSGEREQYF. The CDR3 DNA follows: TGTGCCATCGGGACTAGCGGGGAGAGGGAGCAGTACTTC.

The chain employs TRBV7-2 and TRBJ2-1, with D uncertain. This CDR3 has 13 amino acids. V dropped 1 base and J dropped 4 bases, with 5 bases sitting between them. The V gene's germline CDR1 is SGHTA and CDR2 FQGNSA. The CDR3, as DNA: TGTGCCAGCAGCTTAGTCGCGTACAATGAGCAGTTCTTC. Amino acid sequence: CASSLVAYNEQFF.

V gene TRBV14 combines with J gene TRBJ2-4; 11 positions match TRBD2. With V trimmed by 6 bases and J by 6 bases, 7 bases remained unmatched. This CDR3 region has 15 residues. Germline-derived CDR1 and CDR2 are SGHDN and FVKESK. As DNA, the CDR3 is TGTGCCAGCAGTCCTCTAGCGGGGGGCCCAAACATTCAGTACTTC. This translates into CASSPLAGGPNIQYF.

This sequence joins TRBV5-8 and TRBJ1-2, with TRBD1 identical over 7 bases. Germline V gene sequence: CDR1 SGHTS, CDR2 YDEGEE. The junction had 5 bases not matched to a gene; V was cut back by 4 bases and J by 2 bases. CDR3 length equals 14 residues. The CDR3 DNA follows: TGTGCCAGCAGCCACCGGGGACAGAACTATGGCTACACCTTC. This translates into CASSHRGQNYGYTF.

This clone was seen once. The gene calls are TRBV5-1 and TRBJ2-3; TRBD1 matches at 9 bases. V shed 3 bases and J 4 bases; nucleotides not matched to a gene: 15. From germline, CDR1 is SGHRS and CDR2 YFSETQ. The CDR3 consists of 18 residues. The chain's CDR3 is CASSSDPGTGLQADTQYF. The CDR3 coding sequence is TGCGCCAGCAGCTCAGATCCGGGGACAGGGTTGCAGGCAGATACGCAGTATTTT.

The rearrangement uses TRBV19 and TRBJ2-3; 10 positions match TRBD2. J gave up 4 bases and V 1 base, and 2 bases lay outside the gene matches. The V gene's germline CDR1 is LNHDA and CDR2 SQIVND (reference sequence). The CDR3 has 15 residues. The chain's CDR3 is CASSIGLAGPDTQYF. DNA for the CDR3: TGTGCCAGTAGTATAGGACTAGCGGGCCCAGATACGCAGTATTTT.

This clone was counted a few times. V usage is TRBV6-4 and J usage is TRBJ1-6; D is unresolved. V lost 9 bases to trimming and J lost 8 bases, with 14 bases between them. The CDR3 extends over 13 amino acids. Per the germline V gene, CDR1 is MRHNA and CDR2 is SNTAGT. CDR3 residues: CARVTGRDSPLHF. The CDR3 DNA follows: TGTGCCAGGGTAACGGGTCGGGATTCACCCCTCCACTTT.

The chain carries TRBV7-3 and TRBJ2-1, with 11 bases that match TRBD2. J lost 7 bases, V lost 5 bases, and 10 bases had no gene match. Germline V gene lookup returns CDR1 SGHTA and CDR2 FQGTGA. The CDR3 consists of 16 residues. In DNA form, the CDR3 reads TGTGCCAGCAGCGTTTTAGCGGGAGGGAATTTGAATGAGCAGTTCTTC. It yields the protein CASSVLAGGNLNEQFF.

The chain has TRBV11-2 and TRBJ2-4, with 9 positions matching TRBD1. The V segment lost 3 bases and the J segment 13 bases; nucleotides outside the gene matches: 7. This CDR3 has 13 residues. The germline gives CDR1 SGHAT, CDR2 FQNNGV. The DNA for the CDR3 is TGTGCCAGCAGCTTCGGGGACAGGGCGCGCCAGTACTTC. Translating it yields CASSFGDRARQYF.

The chain recombines TRBV20-1 with TRBJ2-3; D not certain. Trimming pared 8 bases from V and 4 bases from J, leaving 10 bases between. The CDR3 extends over 11 amino acids. CDR1 and CDR2 from the germline V gene are DFQATT and SNEGSKA (reference sequence). The CDR3 here is CSFQLADTQYF. CDR3 in DNA: TGCAGTTTCCAACTGGCAGATACGCAGTATTTT.

V gene TRBV6-1 combines with J gene TRBJ2-3, with no clear D. CDR3 size: 15 residues. V shed 2 bases and J shed 1 base, with 10 bases lying between them. CDR1 and CDR2 from the germline V gene are MNHNS and SASEGT. CDR3 region: CASSELVFGTDTQYF. The CDR3 DNA follows: TGTGCCAGCAGTGAATTAGTCTTCGGCACAGATACGCAGTATTTT.

The chain employs TRBV19 and TRBJ1-2; a weak D match, TRBD1 (5 bases). CDR1 LNHDA and CDR2 SQIVND come from the germline V gene (reference sequence). The CDR3 has 14 amino acids. The V gene lost 3 bases and the J gene lost 2 bases, with 10 bases spanning the gap. The CDR3 DNA is TGTGCCAGTAGTATCTCGGCAGGGAACTATGGCTACACCTTC. Translation gives CASSISAGNYGYTF.

The chain joins TRBV4-1 to TRBJ2-5, with TRBD2 matching 8 bases. In germline, CDR1 is MGHRA, CDR2 YSYEKL. CDR3 length: 15 residues. Trimming at V came to 4 bases and at J to 2 bases, leaving 6 bases not matched to a gene. The CDR3 loop is CASSRPGTRQETQYF. Here the CDR3 DNA reads TGCGCCAGCAGCCGACCAGGGACTAGACAAGAGACCCAGTACTTC.

The chain couples TRBV28 to TRBJ2-7; the match to TRBD2 covers 8 bases. The CDR3 totals 14 residues. With V trimmed by 5 bases and J by 4 bases, 7 bases remained unmatched. Per the germline V gene, CDR1 is MDHEN and CDR2 is SYDVKM. The CDR3 region has the DNA TGTGCCAGCAGTCCAGCGGGAGTACGGTACGAGCAGTACTTC. Its translation: CASSPAGVRYEQYF.